What follows describes a single T cell receptor (beta chain). Its antigen is not identified. Aged about 6 to 95, donors were systemically healthy Caucasians from Russia. This record belongs to a study of blood T cells in healthy people across ages. Study results and caveats: Diversity estimates from one million T cells were considered underestimates.

The CDR3 is made up of 17 amino acids. V lost 4 bases to trimming and J lost 2 bases; unmatched junction nucleotides: 7. The V gene's germline CDR1 is SEHNR and CDR2 FQNEAQ (reference sequence). Together with a sample-barcoded 5' primer, a J-beta primer mix was included in a second PCR lasting 7 to 11 cycles. The authors tagged each cDNA molecule using a template-switch adaptor with 12 random nucleotides. From the 5' RACE reads, TCRdb called clonotypes with MiXCR, one entry per CDR3 protein. The sample records 380,000 or so distinct CDR3 sequences, roughly half being singletons. The source of this sequence is a man in his sixties in good health. Input material: blood. The rearrangement uses TRBV7-9 and TRBJ2-6, with TRBD1 identical over 8 bases. CDR3: CASSYGQGGPGANVLTF. The CDR3 region has the DNA TGTGCCAGCAGCTACGGACAGGGTGGACCTGGGGCCAACGTCCTGACTTTC. Complete variable domain (other parts from reference TRBV7-9 and TRBJ2-6): DTGVSQNPRHKITKRGQNVTFRCDPISEHNRLYWYRQTLGQGPEFLTYFQNEAQLEKSRLLSDRFSAERPKGSFSTLEIQRTEQGDSAMYLCASSYGQGGPGANVLTFGAGSRLTVL.